One and the same sample provided the 19 T cell receptor beta chains below, sequenced in a study of blood T cell repertoires in COVID-19. TCRdb's table, derived via immunoSEQ multiplex PCR, lists solely in-frame clones and lacks some. The data show 99,000 or so clones, approximately 84% seen once. The specimen was peripheral blood. The receptors originated from a man aged 55 to 70 with acute or convalescent COVID-19.

This chain joins TRBV15 and TRBJ2-7; the match to TRBD2 covers 10 bases. In germline, CDR1 is LNHNV, CDR2 YYDKDF (reference sequence). The CDR3 is 16 residues long. Trimming at V came to 1 base and at J to 6 bases, leaving 9 bases not matched to a gene. This CDR3 reads CATSRVLAGVSREQYF. The CDR3, as DNA: TGTGCCACCAGCAGAGTGCTAGCGGGAGTTTCCCGCGAGCAGTACTTC.

The V gene is TRBV3-1 (or the pseudogene TRBV3-2), the J gene TRBJ2-1; D gene ambiguous. Per germline, CDR1 LGHDT and CDR2 YNNKEL (reference sequence). The CDR3 totals 15 residues. V was trimmed by 4 bases and J by 2 bases, leaving 12 bases between them. This chain's CDR3 is CASSPSDKPYNEQFF. CDR3 nucleotide sequence: TGTGCCAGCAGCCCTTCAGACAAGCCCTACAATGAGCAGTTCTTC.

The chain employs TRBV27 and TRBJ1-6; 8 bases map to TRBD1. This CDR3 comprises 15 residues. The junction had 3 bases not matched to a gene; V was cut back by 2 bases and J by 6 bases. CDR1 MNHEY and CDR2 SMNVEV come from the germline V gene (reference sequence). In DNA, the CDR3 is TGTGCCAGCAGTTTAAGGACAGGGCGTAATTCACCCCTCCACTTT. This sequence encodes CASSLRTGRNSPLHF.

This clone showed up just a few times. The chain joins TRBV5-4 to TRBJ2-1; 16 bases map to TRBD2. After removal of 4 bases from V and 9 bases from J, the junction contained 10 bases not matched to a gene. The CDR3 consists of 17 residues. CDR1 is SGHNT, CDR2 YYREEE, per germline (reference sequence). CDR3 sequence: CASSSPGLAGGPGEQFF. The DNA for the CDR3 is TGTGCCAGCAGCAGTCCGGGACTAGCGGGAGGGCCTGGTGAGCAGTTCTTC.

The rearrangement links TRBV28 to TRBJ2-7, with TRBD2 as a possible D gene (6 bases). Germline CDR1 is MDHEN and CDR2 is SYDVKM. V lost 6 bases, J lost 2 bases, and 23 bases lay in between. The CDR3 runs 17 residues. Here the CDR3 reads CASRGQGGTGRPYEQYF. The CDR3 DNA reads TGTGCCAGCAGGGGGCAGGGAGGAACGGGAAGGCCCTACGAGCAGTACTTC.

This chain connects TRBV10-2 to TRBJ1-1; TRBD1 aligns across 7 bases. Germline V gene lookup returns CDR1 WSHSY and CDR2 SAAADI. V shed 7 bases and J 0 bases; nucleotides not matched to a gene: 5. This CDR3 has 14 residues. CDR3: CASNVDRVNTEAFF. CDR3 DNA: TGCGCCAGCAATGTTGACAGGGTGAACACTGAAGCTTTCTTT.

V is TRBV6-5 and J is TRBJ1-2, with 7 bases fitting TRBD1. The V segment lost 2 bases and the J segment 7 bases; nucleotides outside the gene matches: 7. The V gene's germline CDR1 is MNHEY and CDR2 SVGAGI. This CDR3 contains 14 residues. CDR3 bases: TGTGCCAGCAGTTACCCAGACAGGGTACGTGGCTACACCTTC. Translation: CASSYPDRVRGYTF.

This chain joins TRBV14 and TRBJ1-2; D remains ambiguous. The V and J ends lost 0 bases and 4 bases respectively, with 6 bases between them. Looked up from germline, CDR1 is SGHDN and CDR2 is FVKESK. CDR3 length equals 13 residues. Here the CDR3 DNA reads TGTGCCAGCAGCCAAGATCGGGGCTATGGCTACACCTTC. Translating it yields CASSQDRGYGYTF.

The chain joins TRBV9 to TRBJ2-5; D is unresolved. The CDR3 totals 13 residues. The V gene's germline CDR1 is SGDLS and CDR2 YYNGEE. Between the trimmed V and J ends, which lost 5 bases and 4 bases, there was a span of 12 bases. CDR3 in DNA: TGTGCCAGCAGTCTGCGGTTGGGAGAGACCCAGTACTTC. Its translation is CASSLRLGETQYF.

The chain couples TRBV11-2 to TRBJ1-5, with 9 bases fitting TRBD1. In germline, CDR1 is SGHAT, CDR2 FQNNGV. CDR3 length: 16 residues. The V gene end was trimmed by 5 bases and the J gene end by 5 bases; junction bases not matched to a gene: 10. The chain's CDR3 is CASSAIQGAKDQPQHF. CDR3 coding DNA: TGTGCCAGCAGCGCGATACAGGGGGCGAAGGATCAGCCCCAGCATTTT.

This clone was seen just once. The chain links TRBV7-8 to TRBJ2-1, with 13 bases fitting TRBD2. V dropped 0 bases and J dropped 0; count of bases not matched to a gene: 14. The CDR3 totals 22 residues. Looked up from germline, CDR1 is SGHVS and CDR2 is FQNEAQ. Written as DNA, the CDR3 is TGTGCCAGCAGCTTAGCTCGGATCCCAGGACTAGCGGGAGCCCGCTCCTACAATGAGCAGTTCTTC. This encodes CASSLARIPGLAGARSYNEQFF. The variable domain in full, completed from reference TRBV7-8 and TRBJ2-1, reads GAGVSQSPRYKVAKRGQDVALRCDPISGHVSLFWYQQALGQGPEFLTYFQNEAQLDKSGLPSDRFFAERPEGSVSTLKIQRTQQEDSAVYLCASSLARIPGLAGARSYNEQFFGPGTRLTVL.

The genes are TRBV6-5 and TRBJ1-6; 7 bases align to TRBD1. This CDR3 region has 15 residues. CDR1 MNHEY and CDR2 SVGAGI come from the germline V gene. Losses at the gene ends were 5 bases for V and 9 bases for J; bases not matched to a gene: 10. The CDR3 loop reads CASSQRQGQGSPLHF. CDR3 nucleotide sequence: TGTGCCAGCAGTCAGCGACAGGGACAAGGTTCACCCCTCCACTTT.

This chain joins TRBV3-1 (or the pseudogene TRBV3-2) and TRBJ2-1; D is possibly TRBD2 (6 bases). V was clipped by 0 bases and J by 7 bases, with 16 bases between them. Germline CDR1 LGHDT, CDR2 YNNKEL (reference sequence). The CDR3 covers 16 residues. The CDR3 region has the DNA TGTGCCAGCAGCCAAGAGGGAGCGGCTCGGGGGAATGAGCAGTTCTTC. Its translation: CASSQEGAARGNEQFF.

The chain couples TRBV28 to TRBJ2-7; tentative D call: TRBD2 (5 bases). V gave up 6 bases and J gave up 0 bases, with 12 bases separating them. In germline, CDR1 is MDHEN, CDR2 SYDVKM. The CDR3 is 14 residues long. The CDR3 is CASRGPGSSYEQYF. The CDR3 DNA reads as TGTGCCAGCAGAGGTCCGGGAAGCTCCTACGAGCAGTACTTC. Complete variable domain (other parts from reference TRBV28 and TRBJ2-7): DVKVTQSSRYLVKRTGEKVFLECVQDMDHENMFWYRQDPGLGLRLIYFSYDVKMKEKGDIPEGYSVSREKKERFSLILESASTNQTSMYLCASRGPGSSYEQYFGPGTRLTVT.

This clone was detected a few times. The sample holds other DNA sequences that translate to the same CDR3. The chain uses TRBV6-5 and TRBJ1-5, with 8 nucleotides matching TRBD1. Germline CDR1 and CDR2: MNHEY and SVGAGI. Unmatched junction bases numbered 5, after V lost 4 bases and J lost 6 bases. The CDR3 has 14 residues. CDR3 protein: CASSLTGAGQPQHF. The CDR3 region has the DNA TGTGCCAGCAGTTTGACAGGGGCGGGTCAGCCCCAGCATTTT.

The rearrangement links TRBV2 to TRBJ2-5; no definite D call. The germline CDR1 and CDR2 sequences are SNHLY and FYNNEI. The CDR3 is 15 residues long. Trimming pared 4 bases from V and 5 bases from J, leaving 17 bases between. CDR3 in DNA: TGTGCCAGCAGTGGGTCCAGGAACCACCGGGAGACCCAGTACTTC. Amino acids: CASSGSRNHRETQYF.

The gene calls are TRBV6-1 and TRBJ1-4, with D perhaps TRBD1 (5 bases). The germline V and J ends were trimmed by 2 bases and 8 bases, with 15 bases remaining between them. The CDR3 sequence is 15 residues long. CDR1 and CDR2 from the germline V gene are MNHNS and SASEGT. The CDR3 sequence: CASSELQGNREKLFF. The CDR3, as DNA: TGTGCCAGCAGTGAACTTCAGGGAAACAGGGAAAAACTGTTTTTT.

The chain employs TRBV2 and TRBJ1-2, with a tentative D call TRBD1 (6 bases). This CDR3 has 18 amino acids. V shed 2 bases and J shed 5 bases, with 24 bases lying between them. Germline loops: CDR1 SNHLY, CDR2 FYNNEI. CDR3 bases: TGTGCCAGCAGTGAAAGCGTAGGACAGCTCCTGAGTTTTTATGGCTACACCTTC. It codes for CASSESVGQLLSFYGYTF.

The V and J genes are TRBV6-2 or TRBV6-3 and TRBJ1-1; D gene uncertain. The CDR3 spans 12 residues. V was clipped by 5 bases and J by 1 base, with 5 bases between them. CDR1 MNHEY and CDR2 SVGEGT come from the germline V gene. CDR3 in amino acids: CASSRGNTEAFF. CDR3 bases: TGTGCCAGCAGTAGAGGGAACACTGAAGCTTTCTTT.